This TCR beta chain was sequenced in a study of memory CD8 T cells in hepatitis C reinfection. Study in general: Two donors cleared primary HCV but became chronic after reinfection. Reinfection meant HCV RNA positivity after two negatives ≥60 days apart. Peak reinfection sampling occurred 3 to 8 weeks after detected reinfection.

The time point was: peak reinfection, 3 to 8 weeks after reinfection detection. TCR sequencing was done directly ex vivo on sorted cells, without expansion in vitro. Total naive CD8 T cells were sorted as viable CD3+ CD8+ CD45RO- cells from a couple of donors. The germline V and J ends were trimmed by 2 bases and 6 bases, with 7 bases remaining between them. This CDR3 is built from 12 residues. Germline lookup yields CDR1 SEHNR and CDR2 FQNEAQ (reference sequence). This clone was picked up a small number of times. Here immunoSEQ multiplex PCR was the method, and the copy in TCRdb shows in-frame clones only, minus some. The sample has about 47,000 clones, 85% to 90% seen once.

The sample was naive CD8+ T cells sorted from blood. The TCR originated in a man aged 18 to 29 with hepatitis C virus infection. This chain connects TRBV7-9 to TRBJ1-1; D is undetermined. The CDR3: CASSLREAEAFF. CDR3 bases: TGTGCCAGCAGCTTAAGAGAGGCTGAAGCTTTCTTT. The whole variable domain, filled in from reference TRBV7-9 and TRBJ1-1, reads DTGVSQNPRHKITKRGQNVTFRCDPISEHNRLYWYRQTLGQGPEFLTYFQNEAQLEKSRLLSDRFSAERPKGSFSTLEIQRTEQGDSAMYLCASSLREAEAFFGQGTRLTVV.